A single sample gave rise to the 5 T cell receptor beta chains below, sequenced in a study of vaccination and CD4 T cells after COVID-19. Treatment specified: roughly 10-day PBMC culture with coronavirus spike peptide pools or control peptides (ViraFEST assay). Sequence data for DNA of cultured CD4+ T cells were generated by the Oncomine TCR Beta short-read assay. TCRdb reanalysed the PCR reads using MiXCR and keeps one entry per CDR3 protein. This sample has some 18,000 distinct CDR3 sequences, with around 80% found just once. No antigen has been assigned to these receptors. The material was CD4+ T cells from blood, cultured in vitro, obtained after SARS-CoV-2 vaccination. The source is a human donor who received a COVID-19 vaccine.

In DNA form, the CDR3 reads TGCAGTGCTAGAGATGGGGGGGGATATGGCTACACCTTC. This gives the protein CSARDGGGYGYTF. The chain has TRBV20-1 and TRBJ1-2; TRBD1 is a possible D gene (5 bases). The CDR3 contains 13 residues. The V gene lost 0 bases and the J gene lost 5 bases, with 10 bases spanning the gap. The germline gives CDR1 DFQATT, CDR2 SNEGSKA (reference sequence).

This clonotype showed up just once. In nucleotides, the CDR3 is TGTGCCAGTAGTCATCCGGACGGGAGCATGAACACTGAAGCTTTCTTT. The encoded protein is CASSHPDGSMNTEAFF. The rearrangement joins TRBV19 to TRBJ1-1; D remains unclear. The V end lost 5 bases, the J end lost 0 bases, and 16 bases lay between the germline ends. This CDR3 is built from 16 residues. CDR1 is LNHDA, CDR2 SQIVND, per germline (reference sequence).

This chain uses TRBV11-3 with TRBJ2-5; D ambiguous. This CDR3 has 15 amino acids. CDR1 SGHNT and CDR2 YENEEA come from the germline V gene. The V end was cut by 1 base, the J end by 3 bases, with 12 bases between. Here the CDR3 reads CASSLVFAAEETQYF. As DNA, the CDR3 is TGTGCCAGCAGCTTAGTTTTCGCGGCAGAAGAGACCCAGTACTTC.

CDR3 sequence reads: CATSDEETQYF. Here the CDR3 DNA reads TGTGCCACCAGTGACGAAGAGACCCAGTACTTC. The rearrangement joins TRBV24-1 to TRBJ2-5; no clear D. The CDR3 consists of 11 residues. Looked up from germline, CDR1 is KGHDR and CDR2 is SFDVKD. The V gene lost 4 bases and the J gene lost 3 bases, with 2 bases spanning the gap.

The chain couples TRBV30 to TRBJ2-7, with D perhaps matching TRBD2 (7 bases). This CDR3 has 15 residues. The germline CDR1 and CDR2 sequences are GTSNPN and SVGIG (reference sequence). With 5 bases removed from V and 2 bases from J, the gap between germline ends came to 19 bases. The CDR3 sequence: CAWSSGGAAAYEQYF. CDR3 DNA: TGTGCCTGGTCCAGTGGGGGGGCCGCAGCCTACGAGCAGTACTTC.